The sequence of this TCR beta chain was determined in a study of blood T cell repertoires in COVID-19. Method: immunoSEQ multiplex PCR; TCRdb's copy keeps in-frame clones and lacks some. Altogether 66,000 or so clones are present, about 80% being singletons, with the ten largest covering around 9.6%. The CDR3 loop spans 17 amino acids. The germline V gene encodes CDR1 KGHDR and CDR2 SFDVKD. Trimming stripped 4 bases from V and 0 bases from J, with 15 bases between. Material: peripheral blood. The origin of this receptor is a human donor in a cohort sampled during active COVID-19. The chain couples TRBV24-1 to TRBJ2-1; possibly TRBD2 for D (6 bases). CDR3 in amino acids: CATSDSGTSSSYNEQFF. DNA of the CDR3: TGTGCCACCAGTGACTCCGGGACTTCTAGCTCCTACAATGAGCAGTTCTTC.